Following are 22 T cell receptor beta chains from one sample sequenced in a study of regulatory T cells in long-lasting Graves disease. Time point given: persistent/refractory GD, antithyroid drugs over 5 years with positive TRAb. Making the TCR library involved RNA that had been extracted from PBMCs. Combining iRepertoire HTBI primers with Arm-PCR of CDR3 regions, the authors built TCR beta libraries. MiXCR was run by TCRdb on the multiplex PCR reads, yielding one entry per CDR3 protein. The table shows 400,000 to 500,000 distinct CDR3 sequences, with 21% occurring only once. This material consisted of peripheral blood mononuclear cells (PBMCs), taken when the disease was refractory, from a patient treated with antithyroid drugs. The receptors originated from a female donor with Graves disease.

The V and J genes are TRBV20-1 and TRBJ1-1; 9 bases are shared with TRBD1. The V segment lost 6 bases and the J segment 1 base; nucleotides outside the gene matches: 9. The CDR3 sequence is 15 residues long. CDR1 DFQATT and CDR2 SNEGSKA come from the germline V gene (reference sequence). DNA for the CDR3: TGCAGTGCCTTCGGGGGGACAGGGACGAACACTGAAGCTTTCTTT. This codes for CSAFGGTGTNTEAFF.

The V call is TRBV6-1, the J call TRBJ1-2; TRBD1 matches at 9 bases. Per germline, CDR1 MNHNS and CDR2 SASEGT. This CDR3 has 17 residues. The V gene end was trimmed by 7 bases and the J gene end by 4 bases; junction bases not matched to a gene: 16. The CDR3 DNA reads as TGTGCCAGCACCCGGGGGGGACAGGGCTTTCCGGGCTATGGCTACACCTTC. It is translated as CASTRGGQGFPGYGYTF.

This clonotype has ten or more counts. The chain combines TRBV9 with TRBJ1-5; D is unclear. The CDR3 is 13 amino acids. Germline-derived CDR1 and CDR2 are SGDLS and YYNGEE. The V end was cut by 7 bases, the J end by 3 bases, with 11 bases between. The CDR3 sequence: CASAKGNNQPQHF. CDR3 DNA: TGTGCCAGCGCCAAGGGTAACAATCAGCCCCAGCATTTT.

This clonotype was observed a handful of times. The J gene is TRBJ2-5, the V gene TRBV20-1; D uncertain. Germline lookup yields CDR1 DFQATT and CDR2 SNEGSKA (reference sequence). CDR3 length: 13 amino acids. Trimming removed 0 bases at V and 4 bases at J, with 9 bases between. CDR3 protein: CSARDQWGETQYF. The CDR3 DNA sequence: TGCAGTGCTAGAGATCAGTGGGGAGAGACCCAGTACTTC.

V and J are TRBV5-4 and TRBJ2-7, with 12 bases lining up with TRBD1. The J segment lost 5 bases and the V segment lost 4 bases, leaving 4 bases of the junction unmatched. The CDR3 consists of 14 residues. The germline V gene encodes CDR1 SGHNT and CDR2 YYREEE (reference sequence). The CDR3 here is CASSRGQGADEQYF. For the CDR3, the DNA is TGTGCCAGCAGCAGGGGACAGGGGGCTGACGAGCAGTACTTC.

This chain connects TRBV5-6 to TRBJ1-6, with D possibly being TRBD1 (5 bases). Trimming stripped 4 bases from V and 10 bases from J, with 15 bases between. Germline assignment: CDR1 SGHDT and CDR2 YYEEEE. The CDR3 contains 14 residues. The CDR3 reads CASSRGTRGSPLHF. CDR3 coding DNA: TGTGCCAGCAGCCGAGGGACGAGGGGATCACCCCTCCACTTT.

The sample holds a few counts of this clonotype. The chain employs TRBV4-2 and TRBJ2-5, with 10 bases matching TRBD2. With 0 bases clipped from V and 2 bases from J, the junction kept 6 bases outside the gene matches. This CDR3 is built from 17 residues. Germline values: CDR1 LGHNA, CDR2 YNFKEQ. DNA of the CDR3: TGTGCCAGCAGCCAAGATCGGTCTAGCGGGGGACAAGAGACCCAGTACTTC. Amino acid sequence: CASSQDRSSGGQETQYF.

The CDR3 DNA is TGTGCCAGCAGCTTAATTCCGGATTATGGGGAGGGGACCCAGTACTTC. Translation gives CASSLIPDYGEGTQYF. J is TRBJ2-5 and V is TRBV7-2; TRBD2 matches at 7 bases. CDR1 is SGHTA, CDR2 FQGNSA, per germline. Unmatched junction bases numbered 13, after V lost 2 bases and J lost 7 bases. There are 16 residues in the CDR3.

The chain has TRBV7-8 and TRBJ2-5; D is uncertain. The CDR3 has 12 amino acids. CDR1 SGHVS and CDR2 FQNEAQ come from the germline V gene. The V gene lost 6 bases and the J gene lost 3 bases, with 8 bases spanning the gap. The CDR3, as DNA: TGTGCCAGCAGGCGAAAGGAAGAGACCCAGTACTTC. This sequence encodes CASRRKEETQYF.

This clonotype was counted ten times or more. The CDR3 DNA is TGTGCCAGCAGGCCTACCGACAGGGTGAACACTGAAGCTTTCTTT. Amino acids: CASRPTDRVNTEAFF. The chain joins TRBV28 to TRBJ1-1, with 7 bases identical to TRBD1. The V gene's germline CDR1 is MDHEN and CDR2 SYDVKM. This CDR3 is built from 15 residues. Trimming removed 6 bases from V and 0 bases from J; junction bases left unmatched: 7.

This clonotype has ten or more counts. V gene TRBV7-9 combines with J gene TRBJ2-5; 7 positions agree with TRBD1. CDR1 SEHNR and CDR2 FQNEAQ come from the germline V gene (reference sequence). This CDR3 has 15 residues. Trimming at V came to 2 bases and at J to 5 bases, leaving 8 bases not matched to a gene. CDR3 protein: CASSLSAGGRETQYF. The CDR3 nucleotides are TGTGCCAGCAGCTTATCCGCAGGGGGTCGGGAGACCCAGTACTTC.

The chain is built from TRBV9 and TRBJ2-6; tentative D call: TRBD2 (6 bases). The ends were cut back, 0 bases at V and 2 bases at J, with 12 bases in the middle. This CDR3 has 17 amino acids. Germline V lookup: CDR1 SGDLS, CDR2 YYNGEE. CDR3 residues: CASSVAGGGTGANVLTF. CDR3 bases: TGTGCCAGCAGCGTAGCCGGAGGCGGGACTGGGGCCAACGTCCTGACTTTC.

Only a few counts were recorded for this clonotype. V is TRBV30 and J is TRBJ1-6; 7 positions agree with TRBD1. The CDR3 is made up of 18 amino acids. Germline V lookup: CDR1 GTSNPN, CDR2 SVGIG (reference sequence). V lost 5 bases to trimming and J lost 0 bases; unmatched junction nucleotides: 13. For the CDR3, the DNA is TGTGCCTGGTCTAGTTTAAGACAGGGCGGCTCCTATAATTCACCCCTCCACTTT. Translating it yields CAWSSLRQGGSYNSPLHF.

CDR3 sequence: CSASSRLDTGELFF. The CDR3 nucleotides are TGCAGTGCTAGTTCCAGATTGGACACCGGGGAGCTGTTTTTT. This chain links TRBV20-1 with TRBJ2-2; no clear D gene. The germline V and J ends were trimmed by 3 bases and 3 bases, with 11 bases remaining between them. This CDR3 has 14 residues. Germline V lookup: CDR1 DFQATT, CDR2 SNEGSKA (reference sequence).

The chain combines TRBV18 with TRBJ1-5, with D hard to call. Per germline, CDR1 KGHSH and CDR2 LQKENI. The CDR3 covers 11 residues. The ends were cut back, 0 bases at V and 8 bases at J, with 2 bases in the middle. CDR3 in amino acids: CASSPPKPQHF. In nucleotides, the CDR3 is TGTGCCAGCTCACCACCGAAGCCCCAGCATTTT. Together with reference TRBV18 and TRBJ1-5, the CDR3 gives the full variable domain: NAGVMQNPRHLVRRRGQEARLRCSPMKGHSHVYWYRQLPEEGLKFMVYLQKENIIDESGMPKERFSAEFPKEGPSILRIQQVVRGDSAAYFCASSPPKPQHFGDGTRLSIL.

There are many counts of this clonotype. The chain employs TRBV20-1 and TRBJ1-5, with a weak D call TRBD1 (5 bases). Germline V gene sequence: CDR1 DFQATT, CDR2 SNEGSKA (reference sequence). This CDR3 spans 14 amino acids. V was pared by 6 bases and J by 4 bases, with 16 bases between. The CDR3 spells CSANRPGRNQPQHF. For the CDR3, the DNA is TGCAGTGCCAACCGGCCGGGACGGAATCAGCCCCAGCATTTT.

This chain joins TRBV15 and TRBJ2-7; D perhaps matches TRBD1 (6 bases). CDR1 and CDR2 from the germline V gene are LNHNV and YYDKDF (reference sequence). V lost 0 bases, J lost 0 bases, and 12 bases lay in between. The CDR3 contains 16 residues. DNA for the CDR3: TGTGCCACCAGCAGAGATCAGGGGCTGAGCTCCTACGAGCAGTACTTC. Amino acids: CATSRDQGLSSYEQYF.

This clonotype was observed a handful of times. CDR3 bases: TGTGCCAGCAGCCAAGATAATTTGCGGGAATACACCGGGGAGCTGTTTTTT. Its translation: CASSQDNLREYTGELFF. This chain uses TRBV4-2 with TRBJ2-2, with D tentatively TRBD2 (6 bases). CDR3 size: 17 residues. Germline CDR1 reads LGHNA; CDR2 reads YNFKEQ. V lost 0 bases to trimming and J lost 3 bases, with 14 bases between them.

This chain uses TRBV5-8 with TRBJ2-7, with 15 bases fitting TRBD2. Losses at the gene ends were 3 bases for V and 1 base for J; bases not matched to a gene: 5. The CDR3 runs 17 residues. CDR1 SGHTS and CDR2 YDEGEE come from the germline V gene. The CDR3 spells CASSWTSGRARSYEQYF. CDR3 DNA sequence: TGTGCCAGCAGCTGGACTAGCGGGAGGGCCCGATCCTACGAGCAGTACTTC.

This clonotype was detected many times. The genes are TRBV20-1 and TRBJ2-5; D is ambiguous. Between the trimmed V and J ends, which lost 6 bases and 2 bases, there was a span of 16 bases. The length of the CDR3 is 14 residues. Germline lookup yields CDR1 DFQATT and CDR2 SNEGSKA (reference sequence). CDR3 sequence (DNA): TGCAGTGCAGTGGAGCTTAGACGACAAGAGACCCAGTACTTC. Its translation: CSAVELRRQETQYF.

The chain uses TRBV13 and TRBJ2-7; 12 nucleotides match TRBD1. The V gene end was trimmed by 5 bases and the J gene end by 7 bases; junction bases not matched to a gene: 6. This CDR3 has 14 amino acids. Germline V gives CDR1 PRHDT, CDR2 FYEKMQ (reference sequence). Here the CDR3 DNA reads TGTGCCAGCAGCGTGGGACAGGGGGCGCGGGAGCAGTACTTC. Encoded protein: CASSVGQGAREQYF.

Comment on this clonotype: One junction end does not reproduce the germline sequence, and a read error may be involved. The chain combines TRBV10-3 with TRBJ2-4; D is undetermined. Germline CDR1 and CDR2: ENHRY and SYGVKD. The CDR3 totals 15 residues. The CDR3 here is CAVSEHPIAKNIQYF. CDR3 nucleotide sequence: TGTGCCGTCAGTGAGCACCCCATAGCCAAAAACATTCAGTACTTC.